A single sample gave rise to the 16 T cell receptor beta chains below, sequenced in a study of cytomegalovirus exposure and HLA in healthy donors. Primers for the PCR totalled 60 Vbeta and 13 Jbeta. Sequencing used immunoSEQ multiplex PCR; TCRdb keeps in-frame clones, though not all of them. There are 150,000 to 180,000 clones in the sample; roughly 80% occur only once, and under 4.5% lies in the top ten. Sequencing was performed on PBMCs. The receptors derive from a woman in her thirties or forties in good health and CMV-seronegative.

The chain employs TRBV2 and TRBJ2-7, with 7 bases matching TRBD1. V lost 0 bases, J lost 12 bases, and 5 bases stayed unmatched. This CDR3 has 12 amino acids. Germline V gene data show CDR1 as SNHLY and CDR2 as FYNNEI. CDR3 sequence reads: CASSEAQGDPYF. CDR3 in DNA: TGTGCCAGCAGTGAAGCGCAGGGGGATCCGTACTTC.

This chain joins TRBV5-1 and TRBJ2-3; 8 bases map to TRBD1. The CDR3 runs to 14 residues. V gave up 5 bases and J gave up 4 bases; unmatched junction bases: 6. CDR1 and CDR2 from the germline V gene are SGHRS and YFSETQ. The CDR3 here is CASSWTGWADTQYF. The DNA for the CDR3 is TGCGCCAGCAGTTGGACAGGGTGGGCAGATACGCAGTATTTT.

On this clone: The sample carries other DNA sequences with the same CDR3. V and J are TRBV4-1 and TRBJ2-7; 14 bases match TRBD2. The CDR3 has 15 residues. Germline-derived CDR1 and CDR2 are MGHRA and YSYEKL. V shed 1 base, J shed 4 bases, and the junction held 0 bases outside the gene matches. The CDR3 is CASSQGLAGGYEQYF. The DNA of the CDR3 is TGCGCCAGCAGCCAAGGACTAGCGGGGGGGTACGAGCAGTACTTC.

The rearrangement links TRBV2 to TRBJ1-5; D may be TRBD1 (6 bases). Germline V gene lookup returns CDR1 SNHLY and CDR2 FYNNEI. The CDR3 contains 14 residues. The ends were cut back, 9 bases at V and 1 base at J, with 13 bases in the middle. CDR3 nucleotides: TGTGCCAGTAGCCAGGGGATGAGCAATCAGCCCCAGCATTTT. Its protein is CASSQGMSNQPQHF.

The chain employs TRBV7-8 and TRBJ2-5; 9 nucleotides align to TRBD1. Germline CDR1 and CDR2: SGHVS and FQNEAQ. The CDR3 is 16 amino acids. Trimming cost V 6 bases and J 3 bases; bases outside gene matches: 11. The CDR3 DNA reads TGTGCCAGCAGGCCCAGGCCGGGACAGGGCAAAGAGACCCAGTACTTC. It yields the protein CASRPRPGQGKETQYF.

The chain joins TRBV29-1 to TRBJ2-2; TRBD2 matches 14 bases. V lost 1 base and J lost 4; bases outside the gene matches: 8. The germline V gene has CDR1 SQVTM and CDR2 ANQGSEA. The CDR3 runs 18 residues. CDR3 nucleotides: TGCAGCGTTGAAGGTGGGACTAGCGGGAGAGGACTCACCGGGGAGCTGTTTTTT. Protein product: CSVEGGTSGRGLTGELFF.

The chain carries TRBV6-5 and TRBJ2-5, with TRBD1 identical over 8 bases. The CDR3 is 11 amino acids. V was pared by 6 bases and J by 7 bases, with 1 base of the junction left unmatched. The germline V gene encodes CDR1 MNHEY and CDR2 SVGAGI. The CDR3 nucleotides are TGTGCCAGCAGGACAGGGGCGACCCAGTACTTC. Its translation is CASRTGATQYF.

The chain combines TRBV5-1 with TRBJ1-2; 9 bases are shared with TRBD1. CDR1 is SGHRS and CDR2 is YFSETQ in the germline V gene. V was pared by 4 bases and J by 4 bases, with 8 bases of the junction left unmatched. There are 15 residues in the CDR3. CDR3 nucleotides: TGCGCCAGCAGCCCCGGGACAGGGAGTTCCTATGGCTACACCTTC. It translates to CASSPGTGSSYGYTF.

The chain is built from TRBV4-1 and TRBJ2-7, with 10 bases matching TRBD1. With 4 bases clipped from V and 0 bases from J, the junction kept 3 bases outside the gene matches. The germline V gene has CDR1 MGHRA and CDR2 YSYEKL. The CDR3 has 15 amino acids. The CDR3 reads CASSPGQGPSYEQYF. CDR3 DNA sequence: TGCGCCAGCAGCCCGGGACAGGGGCCCTCCTACGAGCAGTACTTC.

CDR3 bases: TGTGCCATCAGTGACTCGGGACAGGGGGCCTACGAGCAGTACTTC. Its translation: CAISDSGQGAYEQYF. The J gene is TRBJ2-7, the V gene TRBV10-3; TRBD1 aligns across 11 bases. The J segment lost 2 bases and the V segment lost 3 bases, leaving 3 bases of the junction unmatched. The germline gives CDR1 ENHRY, CDR2 SYGVKD. The CDR3 extends over 15 amino acids.

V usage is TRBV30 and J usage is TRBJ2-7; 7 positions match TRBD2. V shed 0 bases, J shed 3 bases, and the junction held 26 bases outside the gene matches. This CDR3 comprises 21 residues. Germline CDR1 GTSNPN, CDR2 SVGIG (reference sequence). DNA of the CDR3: TGTGCCTGGAGTGTTGAGGTTCGGGCTAGCGGATCCTCGCCGGACGTCTACGAGCAGTACTTC. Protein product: CAWSVEVRASGSSPDVYEQYF.

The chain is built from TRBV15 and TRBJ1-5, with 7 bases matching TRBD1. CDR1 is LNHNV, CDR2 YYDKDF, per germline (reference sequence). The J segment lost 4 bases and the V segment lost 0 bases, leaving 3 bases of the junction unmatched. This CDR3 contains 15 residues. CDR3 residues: CATSRDRGVNQPQHF. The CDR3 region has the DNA TGTGCCACCAGCAGAGACAGGGGGGTTAATCAGCCCCAGCATTTT.

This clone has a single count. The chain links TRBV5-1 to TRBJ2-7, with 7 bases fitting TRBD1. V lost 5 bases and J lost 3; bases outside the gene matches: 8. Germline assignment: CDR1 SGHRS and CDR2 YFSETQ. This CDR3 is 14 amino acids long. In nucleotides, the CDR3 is TGCGCCAGCAGACTGACCCGGGACAGCTACGAGCAGTACTTC. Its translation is CASRLTRDSYEQYF.

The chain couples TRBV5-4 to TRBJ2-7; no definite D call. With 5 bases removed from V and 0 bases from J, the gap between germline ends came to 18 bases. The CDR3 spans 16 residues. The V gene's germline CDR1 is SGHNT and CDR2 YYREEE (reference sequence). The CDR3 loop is CASSKELRKSSYEQYF. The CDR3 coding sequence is TGTGCCAGCAGTAAAGAGCTGCGAAAAAGCTCCTACGAGCAGTACTTC. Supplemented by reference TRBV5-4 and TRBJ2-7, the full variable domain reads ETGVTQSPTHLIKTRGQQVTLRCSSQSGHNTVSWYQQALGQGPQFIFQYYREEENGRGNFPPRFSGLQFPNYSSELNVNALELDDSALYLCASSKELRKSSYEQYFGPGTRLTVT.

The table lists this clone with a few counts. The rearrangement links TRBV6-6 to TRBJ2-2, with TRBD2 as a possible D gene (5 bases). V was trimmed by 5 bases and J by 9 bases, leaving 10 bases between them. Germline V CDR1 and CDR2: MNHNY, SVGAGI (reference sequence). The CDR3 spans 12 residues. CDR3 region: CASSVRARELFF. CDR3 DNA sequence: TGTGCCAGCAGTGTGCGGGCGCGGGAGCTGTTTTTT.

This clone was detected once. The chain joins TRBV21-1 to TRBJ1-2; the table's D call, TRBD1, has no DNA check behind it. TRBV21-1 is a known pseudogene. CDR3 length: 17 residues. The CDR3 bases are TGTGCCAGCAGCAAAACAGGGGCGCTGGATACTTTTTATGGCTACACCTTC. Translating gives CASSKTGALDTFYGYTF.